This T cell receptor (beta chain) was sequenced for a study of blood T cell repertoires in COVID-19. Study-level information: Material from acute and convalescent COVID-19 was sourced from the United States, Italy and Spain. T cells, B-cell-depleted T cells, or PBMCs provided the cDNA or gDNA that served as material.

Cohort allocation depended upon clinical history that participants reported. Original analysis: The assay estimated nucleated cells by amplifying reference gene primers. Sequenced by immunoSEQ multiplex PCR; TCRdb stores in-frame clones only, minus some. V, J and clone size are those of that table, while D and trimming were read from the DNA. Among around 250,000 clones listed, about 80% were seen once. Germline CDR1 reads MNHEY; CDR2 reads SVGAGI. V shed 7 bases and J 8 bases; nucleotides not matched to a gene: 10. The CDR3 sequence is 15 residues long. The sample taken for sequencing was PBMCs or T cells enriched from blood (not recorded which). The sequence came from a man aged 35-49 years who had recovered from COVID-19. The genes are TRBV6-5 and TRBJ1-6; 8 positions agree with TRBD1. CDR3 residues: CASKGTGGGYSPLHF. The CDR3 DNA is TGTGCCAGCAAAGGAACAGGGGGGGGCTATTCACCCCTCCACTTT.